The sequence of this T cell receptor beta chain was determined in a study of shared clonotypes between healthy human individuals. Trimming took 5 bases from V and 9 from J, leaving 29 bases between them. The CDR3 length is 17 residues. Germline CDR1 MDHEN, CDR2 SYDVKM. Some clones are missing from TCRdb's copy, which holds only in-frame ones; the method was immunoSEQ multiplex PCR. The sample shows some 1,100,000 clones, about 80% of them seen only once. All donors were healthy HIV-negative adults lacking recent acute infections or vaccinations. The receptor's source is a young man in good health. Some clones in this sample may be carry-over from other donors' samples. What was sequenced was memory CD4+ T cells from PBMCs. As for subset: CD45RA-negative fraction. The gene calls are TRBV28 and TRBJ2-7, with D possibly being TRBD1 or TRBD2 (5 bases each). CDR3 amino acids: CASSPSSWGKAEVRQYF. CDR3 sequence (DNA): TGTGCCAGCAGTCCATCATCGTGGGGGAAAGCCGAGGTGAGGCAGTACTTC.